This paragraph reports one T cell receptor beta chain. This sample is drawn from a study of spatial heterogeneity in lung cancer. The time point was: blood at routine non-recurrence follow-up after resection. In each case, whole RNA from tumor, nontumor lung or frozen PBMC was sequenced unsorted. Each TCR cDNA molecule bore a unique molecular identifier. TCRdb independently ran MiXCR on the 5' RACE reads; one entry per CDR3 protein. This sample has some 54,000 distinct CDR3 sequences, with around 7% found just once. This CDR3 contains 12 residues. Germline CDR1 is LGHDT and CDR2 is YNNKEL (reference sequence). Trimming removed 11 bases from V and 3 bases from J, with 10 bases in between.

The genes are TRBV3-1 and TRBJ1-4; a possible D gene is TRBD1 (5 bases). This TCR was recovered from a female donor with early-stage non-small cell lung cancer. This specimen was PBMCs, taken at follow-up. CDR3 coding DNA: TGTGCCGCAGGCAGGGCTAATGAAAAACTGTTTTTT. It is translated as CAAGRANEKLFF.